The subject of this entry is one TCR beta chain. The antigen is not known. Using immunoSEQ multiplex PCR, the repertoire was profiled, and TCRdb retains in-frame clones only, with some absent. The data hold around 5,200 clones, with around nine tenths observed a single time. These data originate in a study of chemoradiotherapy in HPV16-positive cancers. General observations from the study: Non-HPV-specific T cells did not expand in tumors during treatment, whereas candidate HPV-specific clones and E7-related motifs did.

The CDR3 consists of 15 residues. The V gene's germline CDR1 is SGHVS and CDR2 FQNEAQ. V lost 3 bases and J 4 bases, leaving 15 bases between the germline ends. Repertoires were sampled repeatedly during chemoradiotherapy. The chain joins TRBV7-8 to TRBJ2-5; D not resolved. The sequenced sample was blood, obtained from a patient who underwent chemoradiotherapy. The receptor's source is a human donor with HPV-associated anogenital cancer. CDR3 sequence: CASSFRPNPGETQYF. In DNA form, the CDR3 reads TGTGCCAGCAGCTTTAGGCCGAACCCGGGAGAGACCCAGTACTTC.